One and the same sample provided the 14 T cell receptor beta chains below, sequenced in a study of response to subunit inactivated influenza vaccine. TCRdb ran MiXCR on the RT-PCR reads and lists one entry per CDR3 protein. The sample lists roughly 620,000 distinct CDR3 sequences; about 11% were seen once. These data were likewise used in another study, on T cells expressing NK-cell markers. That paper adds: Beta-chain TCR cDNA was generated via 5'RACE template switching with UMIs.

Here the sequenced sample was PBMCs from blood, taken on the day of vaccination. The receptor source for this set is a man aged 50 or older who received an inactivated influenza vaccine.

In its sample, this clonotype was seen a few times. The chain uses TRBV12-3 or TRBV12-4 and TRBJ2-5; 8 bases are shared with TRBD1. Trimming removed 3 bases from V and 3 bases from J; junction bases left unmatched: 3. CDR3 size: 14 residues. The CDR3, as DNA: TGTGCCAGCAGTTTCTGGACAGGGAAAGAGACCCAGTACTTC. Translation gives CASSFWTGKETQYF.

This clonotype was observed a few times. The V gene is TRBV3-1, the J gene TRBJ2-2; 12 positions agree with TRBD1. CDR1 LGHDT and CDR2 YNNKEL come from the germline V gene (reference sequence). Trimming removed 5 bases from V and 6 bases from J; junction bases left unmatched: 7. The CDR3 extends over 16 amino acids. The CDR3 here is CASSGTGGYSAGELFF. DNA for the CDR3: TGTGCCAGCAGCGGGACAGGGGGCTACTCGGCCGGGGAGCTGTTTTTT. The complete variable domain, with remaining parts taken from reference TRBV3-1 and TRBJ2-2, reads DTAVSQTPKYLVTQMGNDKSIKCEQNLGHDTMYWYKQDSKKFLKIMFSYNNKELIINETVPNRFSPKSPDKAHLNLHINSLELGDSAVYFCASSGTGGYSAGELFFGEGSRLTVL.

This clonotype was detected only a few times. V gene TRBV10-3 combines with J gene TRBJ2-7; 9 bases are a match to TRBD1. The CDR3 contains 13 residues. The germline V gene encodes CDR1 ENHRY and CDR2 SYGVKD. The J segment lost 3 bases and the V segment lost 5 bases, leaving 2 bases of the junction unmatched. CDR3 loop: CAISRQGDYEQYF. The CDR3 nucleotides are TGTGCCATCAGTAGACAGGGGGACTACGAGCAGTACTTC.

The gene calls are TRBV21-1 and TRBJ2-5; no check of the table's D call, TRBD1, against the DNA was made. TRBV21-1 counts as a pseudogene. The CDR3 length is 19 residues. CDR3 loop: CASSKRETGGRLYQETQYF. CDR3 DNA: TGTGCCAGCAGCAAAAGGGAGACAGGGGGCCGATTGTACCAAGAGACCCAGTACTTC.

This clonotype was counted only a few times. The genes are TRBV11-2 and TRBJ1-5; a weak D match, TRBD1 (5 bases). CDR1 and CDR2 (germline): SGHAT, FQNNGV. Between the trimmed V and J ends, which lost 1 base and 3 bases, there was a span of 10 bases. The CDR3 is made up of 15 amino acids. CDR3 sequence: CASSLGRGSNQPQHF. Here the CDR3 DNA reads TGTGCCAGCAGCTTAGGTCGGGGGTCCAATCAGCCCCAGCATTTT.

This clonotype appeared a few times. This chain connects TRBV12-5 to TRBJ2-5; 7 positions match TRBD1. Trimming took 6 bases from V and 1 from J; bases not matched to a gene: 2. The CDR3 covers 13 residues. Germline V gene data show CDR1 as LGHNT and CDR2 as FRNRAP. The CDR3 sequence: CASGTGIQETQYF. The CDR3 DNA sequence: TGTGCTAGTGGGACAGGGATCCAAGAGACCCAGTACTTC.

Here the CDR3 DNA reads TGTGCCAGCAGCAGCCAAGGCCCGAACACTGAAGCTTTCTTT. Translating gives CASSSQGPNTEAFF. The chain uses TRBV6-1 and TRBJ1-1; D uncertain. The CDR3 loop spans 14 amino acids. Germline loops: CDR1 MNHNS, CDR2 SASEGT. Trimming cost V 6 bases and J 1 base, with 12 bases left between them.

The chain uses TRBV7-8 and TRBJ2-1, with 8 positions matching TRBD2. Trimming took 4 bases from V and 2 from J; bases not matched to a gene: 19. This CDR3 has 20 residues. Germline CDR1 is SGHVS and CDR2 is FQNEAQ. CDR3 loop: CASSSYSGKRVEMTYNEQFF. Here the CDR3 DNA reads TGTGCCAGCAGCTCCTATAGCGGGAAAAGGGTTGAGATGACCTACAATGAGCAGTTCTTC.

This clonotype has more than one count but fewer than ten. The rearrangement uses TRBV5-1 and TRBJ2-7; the D is unclear. CDR3 length: 14 amino acids. The germline CDR1 and CDR2 sequences are SGHRS and YFSETQ. Between the trimmed V and J ends, which lost 2 bases and 0 bases, there was a span of 9 bases. The CDR3 is CASSFNTGSYEQYF. The CDR3 DNA reads as TGCGCCAGCAGCTTCAACACGGGCTCCTACGAGCAGTACTTC.

This clonotype was counted between two and nine times. The chain combines TRBV25-1 with TRBJ2-7, with D tentatively TRBD1 (5 bases). There are 12 residues in the CDR3. CDR1 is MGHDK, CDR2 SYGVNS, per germline. V lost 6 bases and J lost 7, with 13 bases in between. The CDR3 reads CASRTDSAEQYF. In nucleotides, the CDR3 is TGTGCCAGCAGAACAGACAGTGCTGAGCAGTACTTC.

This clonotype was counted a few times. J is TRBJ2-5 and V is TRBV24-1; the match to TRBD1 covers 10 bases. This CDR3 spans 15 amino acids. CDR1 and CDR2 from the germline V gene are KGHDR and SFDVKD. The junction had 3 bases not matched to a gene; V was cut back by 3 bases and J by 3 bases. CDR3 protein: CATSDAGTGEETQYF. The CDR3 DNA follows: TGTGCCACCAGTGATGCCGGGACAGGGGAAGAGACCCAGTACTTC.

Many counts were recorded for this clonotype. This chain connects TRBV28 to TRBJ2-2, with TRBD2 identical over 9 bases. The CDR3 extends over 16 amino acids. V gave up 2 bases and J gave up 2 bases; unmatched junction bases: 3. CDR1 MDHEN and CDR2 SYDVKM come from the germline V gene. CDR3: CASSLGTSLNTGELFF. The CDR3 region has the DNA TGTGCCAGCAGTTTAGGGACTAGCCTAAACACCGGGGAGCTGTTTTTT.

The J gene is TRBJ2-7, the V gene TRBV2; TRBD2 aligns across 7 bases. The CDR3 contains 19 residues. Germline assignment: CDR1 SNHLY and CDR2 FYNNEI. The J segment lost 2 bases and the V segment lost 11 bases, leaving 27 bases of the junction unmatched. CDR3 loop: CAFSFYFIYGASGTYEQYF. The CDR3 coding sequence is TGTGCCTTCAGTTTTTATTTCATTTATGGGGCTAGCGGAACCTACGAGCAGTACTTC.

This clonotype has at least ten counts. V usage is TRBV29-1 and J usage is TRBJ2-1, with D uncertain. Trimming took off 4 bases at V and 6 bases at J, with 7 bases between the two ends. Germline V gene sequence: CDR1 SQVTM, CDR2 ANQGSEA. CDR3 length: 11 amino acids. Here the CDR3 reads CSVAEVNEQFF. The CDR3 DNA is TGCAGCGTTGCAGAGGTCAATGAGCAGTTCTTC.